The source of this T cell receptor beta chain is a study of radiotherapy plus CTLA-4 blockade in lung cancer (dated by TCRdb to between 2018 and 2020). About the full investigation: Objective responses occurred in roughly 19% of enrolled patients, and approximately 34% achieved disease control. Results the study describes overall, beyond this receptor: Increased serum interferon-beta after radiation, together with early dynamic changes in blood T cell clones, were reported to be the strongest predictors of response. After treatment with radiotherapy and ipilimumab, TCR clones that came from tumors expanded in the peripheral blood.

The study tested focal radiation therapy combined with CTLA-4 blockade (ipilimumab) in patients with chemo-refractory metastatic non-small-cell lung cancer. Library preparation used the immunoSEQ multiplex PCR assay. Sourced from immuneACCESS, this table was stored by TCRdb with only in-frame sequences that have V and J called. A share of the clones is absent; for the studies checked, an unresolved V gene accounts for under half, and the remainder has no known explanation. The sample table holds tens of thousands of clones, of which roughly 84% were seen once. Jointly, the top ten make up roughly 2.9% of the sample. As for this clone: The specificity of this receptor is unknown. Base quality data are lacking; no much larger clone is found one base away.

This material consisted of peripheral blood, taken from a patient treated with radiotherapy plus ipilimumab. The receptor was isolated from a human donor with non-small cell lung cancer who had a partial response to radiotherapy plus ipilimumab.

CDR3 region: CASSLASSYNSPLHF. Read as DNA, the sequence is TGCGCCAGCAGCTTGGCGAGCTCCTATAATTCACCCCTCCACTTT. This receptor chain uses TRBV5-1 and TRBJ1-6, with the identity of the D gene unclear. CDR1 and CDR2 (SGHRS, YFSETQ) derive from the germline V gene. Measured from the cysteine to the phenylalanine, the CDR3 is 15 residues long. Solely the CDR3 DNA is kept, with 45 bases framed from the first base. The germline ends are 4 bases apart after V is trimmed by 0 bases and J by 0 bases.